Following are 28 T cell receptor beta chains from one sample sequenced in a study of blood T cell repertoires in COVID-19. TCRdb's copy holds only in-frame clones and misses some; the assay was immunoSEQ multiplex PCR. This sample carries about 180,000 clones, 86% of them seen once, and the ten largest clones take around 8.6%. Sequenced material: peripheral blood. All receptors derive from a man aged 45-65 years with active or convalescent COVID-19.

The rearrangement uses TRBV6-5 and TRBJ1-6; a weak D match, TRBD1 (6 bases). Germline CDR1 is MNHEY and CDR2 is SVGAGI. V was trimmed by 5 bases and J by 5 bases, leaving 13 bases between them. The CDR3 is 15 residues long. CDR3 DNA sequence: TGTGCCAGCAGTACCGAGGGGGGGAATAATTCACCCCTCCACTTT. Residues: CASSTEGGNNSPLHF.

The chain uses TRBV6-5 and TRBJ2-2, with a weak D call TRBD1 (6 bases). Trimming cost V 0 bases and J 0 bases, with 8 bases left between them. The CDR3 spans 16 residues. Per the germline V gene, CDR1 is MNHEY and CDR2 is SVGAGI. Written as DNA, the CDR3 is TGTGCCAGCAGTTACTCTGGGGGCTCGAACACCGGGGAGCTGTTTTTT. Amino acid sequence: CASSYSGGSNTGELFF.

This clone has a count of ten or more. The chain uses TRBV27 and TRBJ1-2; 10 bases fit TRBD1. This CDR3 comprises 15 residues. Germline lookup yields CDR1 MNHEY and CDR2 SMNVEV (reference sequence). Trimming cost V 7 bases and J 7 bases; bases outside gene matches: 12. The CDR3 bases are TGTGCCAGCACCGAGAGGGGGACAGGGGTATCTGGCTACACCTTC. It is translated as CASTERGTGVSGYTF.

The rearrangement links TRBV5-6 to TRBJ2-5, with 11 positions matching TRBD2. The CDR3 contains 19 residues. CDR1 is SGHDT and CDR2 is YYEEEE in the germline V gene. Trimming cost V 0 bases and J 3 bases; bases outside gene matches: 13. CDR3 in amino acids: CASSLALAGGSNRKETQYF. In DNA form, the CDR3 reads TGTGCCAGCAGCTTGGCCCTAGCGGGAGGCAGCAACCGGAAAGAGACCCAGTACTTC.

Here the CDR3 reads CASSEGGRRVTGELFF. For the CDR3, the DNA is TGTGCCAGCAGTGAAGGGGGGCGCCGGGTCACCGGGGAGCTGTTTTTT. The chain is built from TRBV2 and TRBJ2-2; weak D call: TRBD1 (6 bases). Trimming stripped 1 base from V and 4 bases from J, with 13 bases between. CDR1 and CDR2 from the germline V gene are SNHLY and FYNNEI. The CDR3 is 16 amino acids.

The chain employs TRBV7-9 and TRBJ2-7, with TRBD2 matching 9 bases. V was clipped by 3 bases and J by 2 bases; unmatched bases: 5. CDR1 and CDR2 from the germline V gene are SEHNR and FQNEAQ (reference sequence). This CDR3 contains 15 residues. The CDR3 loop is CASSFPGLAAYEQYF. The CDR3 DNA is TGTGCCAGCAGCTTTCCGGGACTAGCCGCCTACGAGCAGTACTTC. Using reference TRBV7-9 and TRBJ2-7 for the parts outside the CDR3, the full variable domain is DTGVSQNPRHKITKRGQNVTFRCDPISEHNRLYWYRQTLGQGPEFLTYFQNEAQLEKSRLLSDRFSAERPKGSFSTLEIQRTEQGDSAMYLCASSFPGLAAYEQYFGPGTRLTVT.

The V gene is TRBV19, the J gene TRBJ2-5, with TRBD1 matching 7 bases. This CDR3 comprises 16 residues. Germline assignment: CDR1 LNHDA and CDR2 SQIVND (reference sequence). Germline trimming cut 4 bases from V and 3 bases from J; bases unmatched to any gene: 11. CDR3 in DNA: TGTGCCAGTAGTACTGACAGGGCACCTCAAGAAGAGACCCAGTACTTC. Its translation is CASSTDRAPQEETQYF.

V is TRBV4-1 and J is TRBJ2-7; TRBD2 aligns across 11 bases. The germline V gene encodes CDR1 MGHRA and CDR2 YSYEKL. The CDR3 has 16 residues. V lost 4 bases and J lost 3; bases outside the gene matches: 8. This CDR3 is CASSPTPTSGGYEQYF. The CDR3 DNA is TGCGCCAGCAGCCCCACCCCCACTAGCGGGGGCTACGAGCAGTACTTC.

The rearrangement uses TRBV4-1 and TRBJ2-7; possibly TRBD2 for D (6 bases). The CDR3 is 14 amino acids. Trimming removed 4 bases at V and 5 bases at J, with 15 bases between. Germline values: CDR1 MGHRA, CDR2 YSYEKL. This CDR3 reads CASSRGTDADEQYF. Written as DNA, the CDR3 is TGCGCCAGCAGCCGCGGGACCGATGCTGACGAGCAGTACTTC.

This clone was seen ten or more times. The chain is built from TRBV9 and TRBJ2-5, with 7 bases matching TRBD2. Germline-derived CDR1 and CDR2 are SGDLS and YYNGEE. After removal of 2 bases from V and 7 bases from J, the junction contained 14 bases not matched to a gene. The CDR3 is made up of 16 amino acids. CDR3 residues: CASSVSTGGNRGTQYF. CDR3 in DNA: TGTGCCAGCAGCGTTTCGACGGGAGGAAACCGAGGGACCCAGTACTTC.

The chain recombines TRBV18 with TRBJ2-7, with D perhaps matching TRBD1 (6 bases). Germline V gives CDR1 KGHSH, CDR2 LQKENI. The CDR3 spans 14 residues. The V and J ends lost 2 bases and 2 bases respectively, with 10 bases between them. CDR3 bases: TGTGCCAGCTCACCAAAGACAGGACCCTACGAGCAGTACTTC. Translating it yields CASSPKTGPYEQYF.

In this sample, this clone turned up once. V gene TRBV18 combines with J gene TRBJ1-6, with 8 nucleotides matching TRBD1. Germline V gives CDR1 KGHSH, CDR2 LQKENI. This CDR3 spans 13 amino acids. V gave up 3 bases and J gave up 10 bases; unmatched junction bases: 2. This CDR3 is CASSPDRDSPLHF. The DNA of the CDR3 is TGTGCCAGCTCACCGGACAGGGACTCACCCCTCCACTTT.

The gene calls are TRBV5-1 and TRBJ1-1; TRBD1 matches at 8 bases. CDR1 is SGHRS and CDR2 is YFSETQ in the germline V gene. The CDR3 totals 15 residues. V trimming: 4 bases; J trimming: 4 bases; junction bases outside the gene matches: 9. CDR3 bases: TGCGCCAGCAGCCTCCGGGGACAGGAGGGCACTGAAGCTTTCTTT. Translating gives CASSLRGQEGTEAFF.

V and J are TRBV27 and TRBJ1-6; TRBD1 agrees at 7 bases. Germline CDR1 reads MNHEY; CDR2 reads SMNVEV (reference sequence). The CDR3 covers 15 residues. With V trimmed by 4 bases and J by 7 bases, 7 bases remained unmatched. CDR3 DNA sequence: TGTGCCAGCAGTTCTCAGGGGGGCCCAAATTCACCCCTCCACTTT. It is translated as CASSSQGGPNSPLHF.

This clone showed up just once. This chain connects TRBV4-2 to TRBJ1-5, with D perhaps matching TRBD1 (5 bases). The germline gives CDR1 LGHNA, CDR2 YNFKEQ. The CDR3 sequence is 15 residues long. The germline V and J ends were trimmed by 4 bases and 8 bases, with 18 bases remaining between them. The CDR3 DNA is TGTGCCAGCAGCCTATCCTCGGCGTCGGGGGAGCCCCAGCATTTT. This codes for CASSLSSASGEPQHF.

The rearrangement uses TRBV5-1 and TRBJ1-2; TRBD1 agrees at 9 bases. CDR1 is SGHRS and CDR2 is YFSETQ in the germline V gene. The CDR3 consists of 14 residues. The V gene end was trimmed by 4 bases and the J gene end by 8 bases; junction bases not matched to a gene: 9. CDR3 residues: CASSPGTGIEGYTF. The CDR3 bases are TGCGCCAGCAGCCCCGGGACAGGGATTGAGGGCTACACCTTC.

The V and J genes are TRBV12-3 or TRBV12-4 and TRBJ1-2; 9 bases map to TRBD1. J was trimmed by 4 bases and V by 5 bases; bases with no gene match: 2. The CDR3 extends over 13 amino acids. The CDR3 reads CASSDRGAYGYTF. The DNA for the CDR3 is TGTGCCAGCAGTGACAGGGGGGCCTATGGCTACACCTTC.

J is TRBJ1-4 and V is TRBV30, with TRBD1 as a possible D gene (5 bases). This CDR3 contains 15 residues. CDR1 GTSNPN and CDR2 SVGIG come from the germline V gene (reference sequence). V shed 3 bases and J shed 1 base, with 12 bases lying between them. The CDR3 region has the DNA TGTGCCTGGAGCATTACAGGCTTAACTAATGAAAAACTGTTTTTT. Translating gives CAWSITGLTNEKLFF.

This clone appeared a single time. CDR3 sequence reads: CATSRGTSGRGEQFF. The CDR3 region has the DNA TGTGCCACCAGCAGAGGGACTAGCGGGAGGGGGGAGCAGTTCTTC. This chain joins TRBV15 and TRBJ2-1, with TRBD2 matching over 15 bases. Germline loops: CDR1 LNHNV, CDR2 YYDKDF (reference sequence). The CDR3 has 15 residues. J gave up 10 bases and V 1 base, and 2 bases lay outside the gene matches.

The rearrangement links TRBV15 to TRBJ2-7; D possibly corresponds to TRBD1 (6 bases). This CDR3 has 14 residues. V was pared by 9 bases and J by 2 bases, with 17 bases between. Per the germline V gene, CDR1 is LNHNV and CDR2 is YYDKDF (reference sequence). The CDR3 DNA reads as TGTGCCACTTCTGGGGGCATCCCCGCCTACGAGCAGTACTTC. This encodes CATSGGIPAYEQYF.

DNA of the CDR3: TGTGCCAGCAGCACGAACCACGACAGTGCGAACACTGAAGCTTTCTTT. Its translation is CASSTNHDSANTEAFF. J is TRBJ1-1 and V is TRBV7-6, with a possible D match to TRBD1 (5 bases). V was pared by 5 bases and J by 1 base, with 17 bases between. The CDR3 totals 16 residues. Germline assignment: CDR1 SGHVS and CDR2 FNYEAQ.

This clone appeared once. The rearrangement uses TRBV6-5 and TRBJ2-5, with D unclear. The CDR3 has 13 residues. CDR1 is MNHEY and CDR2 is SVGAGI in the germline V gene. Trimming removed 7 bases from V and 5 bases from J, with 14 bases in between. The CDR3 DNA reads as TGTGCCAGCACCCCCGAGGAGTACGAGACCCAGTACTTC. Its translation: CASTPEEYETQYF.

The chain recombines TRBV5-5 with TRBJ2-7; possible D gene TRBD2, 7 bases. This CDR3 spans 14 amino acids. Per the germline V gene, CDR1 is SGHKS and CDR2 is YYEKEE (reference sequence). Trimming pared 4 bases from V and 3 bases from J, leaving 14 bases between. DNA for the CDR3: TGTGCCAGCAGCCCAGGCGGGGGCTTCTACGAGCAGTACTTC. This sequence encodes CASSPGGGFYEQYF.

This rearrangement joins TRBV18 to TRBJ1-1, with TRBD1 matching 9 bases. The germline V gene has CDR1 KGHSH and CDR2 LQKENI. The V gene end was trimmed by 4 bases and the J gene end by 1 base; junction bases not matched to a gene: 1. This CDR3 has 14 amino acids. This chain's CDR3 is CASSLQGANTEAFF. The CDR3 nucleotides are TGTGCCAGCTCACTACAGGGGGCGAACACTGAAGCTTTCTTT. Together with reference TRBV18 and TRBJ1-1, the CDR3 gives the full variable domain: NAGVMQNPRHLVRRRGQEARLRCSPMKGHSHVYWYRQLPEEGLKFMVYLQKENIIDESGMPKERFSAEFPKEGPSILRIQQVVRGDSAAYFCASSLQGANTEAFFGQGTRLTVV.

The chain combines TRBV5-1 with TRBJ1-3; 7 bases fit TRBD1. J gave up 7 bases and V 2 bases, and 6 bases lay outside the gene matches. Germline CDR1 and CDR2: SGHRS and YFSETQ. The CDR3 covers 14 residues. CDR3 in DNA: TGCGCCAGCAGCTTAGGAACAGGGGTTAACACCATATATTTT. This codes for CASSLGTGVNTIYF.

DNA for the CDR3: TGTGCTACTTCGCGGGGGGCGGGCCCTGCAATAGATACGCAGTATTTT. The encoded protein is CATSRGAGPAIDTQYF. This sequence joins TRBV12-5 and TRBJ2-3; 8 bases agree with TRBD2. The length of the CDR3 is 16 residues. V lost 10 bases, J lost 5 bases, and 17 bases stayed unmatched. Germline V gene data show CDR1 as LGHNT and CDR2 as FRNRAP. Using reference TRBV12-5 and TRBJ2-3 for the parts outside the CDR3, the full variable domain is DARVTQTPRHKVTEMGQEVTMRCQPILGHNTVFWYRQTMMQGLELLAYFRNRAPLDDSGMPKDRFSAEMPDATLATLKIQPSEPRDSAVYFCATSRGAGPAIDTQYFGPGTRLTVL.

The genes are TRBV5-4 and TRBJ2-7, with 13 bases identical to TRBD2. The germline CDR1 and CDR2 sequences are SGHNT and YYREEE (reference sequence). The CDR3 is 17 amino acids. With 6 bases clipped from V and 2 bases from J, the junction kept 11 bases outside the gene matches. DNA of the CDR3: TGTGCCAGCAAACCGGGACTAGCGGGGACAAGGACCTACGAGCAGTACTTC. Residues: CASKPGLAGTRTYEQYF.

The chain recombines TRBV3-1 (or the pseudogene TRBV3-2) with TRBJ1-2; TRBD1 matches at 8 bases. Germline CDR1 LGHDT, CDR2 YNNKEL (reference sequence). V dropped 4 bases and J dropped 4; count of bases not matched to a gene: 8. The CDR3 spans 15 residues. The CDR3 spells CASSLGGQGFYGYTF. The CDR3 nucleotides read TGTGCCAGCAGCCTGGGAGGACAGGGCTTCTATGGCTACACCTTC.